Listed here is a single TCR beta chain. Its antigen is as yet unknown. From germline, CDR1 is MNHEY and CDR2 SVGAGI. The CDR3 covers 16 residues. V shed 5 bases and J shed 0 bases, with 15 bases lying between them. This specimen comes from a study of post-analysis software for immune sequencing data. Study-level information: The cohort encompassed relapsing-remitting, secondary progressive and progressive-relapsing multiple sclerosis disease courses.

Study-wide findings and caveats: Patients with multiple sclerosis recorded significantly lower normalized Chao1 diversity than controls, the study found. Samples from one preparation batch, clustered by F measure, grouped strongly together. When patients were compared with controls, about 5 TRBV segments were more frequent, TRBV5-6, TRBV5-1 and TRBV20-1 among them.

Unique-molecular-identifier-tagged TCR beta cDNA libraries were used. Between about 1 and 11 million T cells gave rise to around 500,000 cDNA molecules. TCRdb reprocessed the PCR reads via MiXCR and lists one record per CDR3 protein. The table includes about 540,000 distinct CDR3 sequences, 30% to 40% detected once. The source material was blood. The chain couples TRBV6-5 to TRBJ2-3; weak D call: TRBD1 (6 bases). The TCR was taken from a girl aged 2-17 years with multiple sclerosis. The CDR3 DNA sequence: TGTGCCAGCAGTCAGGGGCAGGGCAGAAGCACAGATACGCAGTATTTT. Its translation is CASSQGQGRSTDTQYF.